These 25 T cell receptor beta chains originate from one sample sequenced in a study of identical twins. TCRdb called the 5' RACE reads again in MiXCR, with one record for every CDR3 protein. The sample lists about 890,000 distinct CDR3 sequences; 9% to 15% were seen once. These data were also reused for a study on yellow fever vaccine responses in identical twins.

Sequencing was performed on PBMCs. The receptors shown here come from a woman aged 18 to 35 in good health.

The J gene is TRBJ2-2, the V gene TRBV9, with 8 bases lining up with TRBD1. The CDR3 length is 19 residues. The junction had 15 bases not matched to a gene; V was cut back by 3 bases and J by 2 bases. Germline CDR1 reads SGDLS; CDR2 reads YYNGEE. The CDR3 is CASSDSGTGQGINTGELFF. The DNA for the CDR3 is TGTGCCAGCAGCGACTCCGGGACAGGTCAGGGTATAAACACCGGGGAGCTGTTTTTT.

This clonotype has only a few counts. The rearrangement joins TRBV7-7 to TRBJ2-5; TRBD1 matches 9 bases. Germline-derived CDR1 and CDR2 are SSHAT and FNYEAQ (reference sequence). The CDR3 has 15 amino acids. The V and J ends lost 2 bases and 3 bases, in that order; junction bases with no gene match: 4. The CDR3 DNA follows: TGTGCCAGCAGCTTATATGGGACAGGGAAAGAGACCCAGTACTTC. It is translated as CASSLYGTGKETQYF.

This chain uses TRBV10-2 with TRBJ2-1; no definite D call. The V end was cut by 0 bases, the J end by 5 bases, with 5 bases between. CDR3 length equals 13 residues. CDR1 is WSHSY, CDR2 SAAADI, per germline. Here the CDR3 reads CASSESEHNEQFF. The DNA of the CDR3 is TGCGCCAGCAGTGAGTCGGAACACAATGAGCAGTTCTTC.

This clonotype has just a few counts. The rearrangement links TRBV7-2 to TRBJ2-5; D is perhaps TRBD1 (5 bases). There are 13 residues in the CDR3. V was clipped by 6 bases and J by 2 bases, with 10 bases between them. Germline V gene data show CDR1 as SGHTA and CDR2 as FQGNSA. The CDR3 loop is CASRVDSQETQYF. DNA of the CDR3: TGTGCCAGCAGGGTAGACAGTCAAGAGACCCAGTACTTC.

This clonotype has only a few counts. V is TRBV2 and J is TRBJ1-2, with 10 bases lining up with TRBD1. CDR3 length equals 16 residues. CDR1 and CDR2 from the germline V gene are SNHLY and FYNNEI. With 5 bases clipped from V and 7 bases from J, the junction kept 13 bases outside the gene matches. The CDR3 sequence: CASSPRGRQGASGYTF. The CDR3 nucleotides read TGTGCCAGCAGTCCCCGCGGGAGACAGGGGGCAAGTGGCTACACCTTC.

This clonotype has more than one count but fewer than ten. The chain links TRBV27 to TRBJ2-7; a weak D match, TRBD2 (5 bases). Deletions cut 6 bases from V and 2 bases from J, with 11 bases between. The CDR3 totals 13 residues. Germline V CDR1 and CDR2: MNHEY, SMNVEV (reference sequence). CDR3 coding DNA: TGTGCCAGCAGACGGGGTCATACCTACGAGCAGTACTTC. Translating gives CASRRGHTYEQYF.

This clonotype was detected only a few times. A junction boundary mismatches the germline segment, possibly from a read error. The gene calls are TRBV10-3 and TRBJ2-1; TRBD2 matches at 13 bases. The CDR3 sequence is 18 residues long. Germline CDR1 reads ENHRY; CDR2 reads SYGVKD. The CDR3 nucleotides are TGTGCCCTCAGTTTCGGACTAGCGGGGGCCCTCTCCTACAATGAGCAGTTCTTC. Translating gives CALSFGLAGALSYNEQFF.

The V gene is TRBV5-1, the J gene TRBJ1-1; 10 nucleotides match TRBD1. The length of the CDR3 is 18 residues. V gave up 2 bases and J gave up 0 bases; unmatched junction bases: 10. CDR1 is SGHRS, CDR2 YFSETQ, per germline. The CDR3 nucleotides read TGCGCCAGCAGCTTAGAGTACCGGGACAGGGGAGTGAACACTGAAGCTTTCTTT. Its translation is CASSLEYRDRGVNTEAFF.

This clonotype was observed at least ten times. J is TRBJ2-1 and V is TRBV7-9, with 9 bases lining up with TRBD1. Unmatched junction bases numbered 11, after V lost 4 bases and J lost 10 bases. CDR3 size: 15 residues. In germline, CDR1 is SEHNR, CDR2 FQNEAQ (reference sequence). Here the CDR3 DNA reads TGTGCCAGCAGCTCCGGGACAGGGTATTTTTTAGAGCAGTTCTTC. This sequence encodes CASSSGTGYFLEQFF.

The V call is TRBV20-1, the J call TRBJ2-4; no clear D gene. V was pared by 4 bases and J by 5 bases, with 12 bases between. Germline assignment: CDR1 DFQATT and CDR2 SNEGSKA (reference sequence). The CDR3 is 13 amino acids. The CDR3 reads CSATDMKENIQYF. The CDR3 bases are TGCAGTGCTACTGACATGAAGGAAAACATTCAGTACTTC.

CDR3 in DNA: TGTGCCAGCAGCCAAGGAGGTCCGGGACTAGCGGGAGGACCCTCCACAGATACGCAGTATTTT. Its protein product is CASSQGGPGLAGGPSTDTQYF. The chain carries TRBV3-1 and TRBJ2-3, with 15 positions matching TRBD2. V lost 1 base, J lost 2 bases, and 13 bases stayed unmatched. The CDR3 runs to 21 residues. Germline values: CDR1 LGHDT, CDR2 YNNKEL (reference sequence).

The V and J genes are TRBV20-1 and TRBJ2-7; 8 bases fit TRBD1. Germline CDR1 reads DFQATT; CDR2 reads SNEGSKA (reference sequence). V lost 3 bases, J lost 5 bases, and 12 bases stayed unmatched. The CDR3 sequence is 15 residues long. The DNA for the CDR3 is TGCAGTGCTAGTGGTCCCCCGACAGGGGTCAACGAGCAGTACTTC. The encoded protein is CSASGPPTGVNEQYF.

The chain couples TRBV4-1 to TRBJ1-2; tentative D call: TRBD1 (5 bases). Trimming took off 2 bases at V and 0 bases at J, with 10 bases between the two ends. The germline V gene encodes CDR1 MGHRA and CDR2 YSYEKL. This CDR3 comprises 15 residues. The CDR3 region has the DNA TGCGCCAGCAGCCAAAGGGGAGTAGCTAACTATGGCTACACCTTC. Amino acid sequence: CASSQRGVANYGYTF.

This clonotype was seen more than once but under ten times. This sequence joins TRBV20-1 and TRBJ2-1; TRBD2 aligns across 10 bases. Germline CDR1 reads DFQATT; CDR2 reads SNEGSKA (reference sequence). The CDR3 is 15 residues long. With V trimmed by 6 bases and J by 0 bases, 5 bases remained unmatched. The CDR3 loop is CSAMGLANSYNEQFF. The CDR3 DNA is TGCAGTGCCATGGGACTAGCGAACTCCTACAATGAGCAGTTCTTC.

The chain has TRBV13 and TRBJ1-3, with D hard to call. This CDR3 has 12 amino acids. The germline gives CDR1 PRHDT, CDR2 FYEKMQ (reference sequence). V lost 11 bases and J 0 bases, leaving 8 bases between the germline ends. The CDR3 nucleotides are TGTGCCGGAAGGATCTCTGGAAACACCATATATTTT. It encodes CAGRISGNTIYF.

There are many counts of this clonotype. Relative to the germline gene, one junction end is altered; a read error may explain this. The chain carries TRBV12-3 or TRBV12-4 and TRBJ2-7, with TRBD1 as a possible D gene (5 bases). The length of the CDR3 is 17 residues. As DNA, the CDR3 is TGTGCCAGCAGTTTAGAAGGATGGCAGGGTAACTCCCACGAGCAGTACTTC. Its protein is CASSLEGWQGNSHEQYF.

This clonotype was counted between two and nine times. The chain employs TRBV4-1 and TRBJ2-1; 8 bases map to TRBD2. This CDR3 contains 18 residues. V dropped 2 bases and J dropped 6; count of bases not matched to a gene: 15. Germline V CDR1 and CDR2: MGHRA, YSYEKL. CDR3 bases: TGCGCCAGCAGCCAACACGTCCAGGGTAGTAGCGGGATCAATGAGCAGTTCTTC. This encodes CASSQHVQGSSGINEQFF.

CDR3 residues: CAISVTVRNTEAFF. The CDR3 bases are TGTGCCATCAGTGTGACAGTACGGAACACTGAAGCTTTCTTT. The chain has TRBV10-3 and TRBJ1-1; a weak D match, TRBD1 (5 bases). V was clipped by 4 bases and J by 1 base, with 10 bases between them. The CDR3 runs to 14 residues. Germline CDR1 and CDR2: ENHRY and SYGVKD.

This chain links TRBV6-5 with TRBJ2-7; D is ambiguous. Germline lookup yields CDR1 MNHEY and CDR2 SVGAGI. The length of the CDR3 is 14 residues. V was trimmed by 1 base and J by 1 base, leaving 8 bases between them. The CDR3: CASSYLYKSYEQYV. DNA for the CDR3: TGTGCCAGCAGTTACTTATACAAATCCTACGAGCAGTACGTC.

The rearrangement links TRBV2 to TRBJ2-5; perhaps D is TRBD1 or TRBD2 (6 bases each). Trimming took 8 bases from V and 9 from J, leaving 13 bases between them. This CDR3 spans 11 amino acids. From germline, CDR1 is SNHLY and CDR2 FYNNEI. CDR3 DNA: TGTGCCAGCGATGAAGGGGGGTCCCAGTACTTC. Its protein product is CASDEGGSQYF.

The chain joins TRBV20-1 to TRBJ2-1, with D maybe TRBD1 (6 bases). The CDR3 covers 18 residues. Germline assignment: CDR1 DFQATT and CDR2 SNEGSKA (reference sequence). V dropped 6 bases and J dropped 2 bases, with 26 bases sitting between them. The CDR3 DNA reads TGCAGTGCCAGGGGCCGAGGTGACCGATCCGAAACCTACAATGAGCAGTTCTTC. Residues: CSARGRGDRSETYNEQFF.

There are a few counts of this clonotype. The rearrangement joins TRBV5-1 to TRBJ2-7; the D is unclear. The CDR3 runs to 15 residues. Trimming left V 2 bases short and J 2 bases short, with 14 bases between. The germline CDR1 and CDR2 sequences are SGHRS and YFSETQ. CDR3 coding DNA: TGCGCCAGCAGCTTCTACTTGTTAGGGCCCTACGAGCAGTACGTC. Its translation is CASSFYLLGPYEQYV.

The chain's CDR3 is CASSHPLAGERHEQFF. CDR3 coding DNA: TGTGCCAGCAGCCACCCTCTAGCGGGAGAACGACATGAGCAGTTCTTC. This chain joins TRBV6-2 or TRBV6-3 and TRBJ2-1; 10 positions agree with TRBD2. V shed 6 bases and J 8 bases; nucleotides not matched to a gene: 13. This CDR3 region has 16 residues. Germline V gene sequence: CDR1 MNHEY, CDR2 SVGEGT.

This clonotype came up a few times. This chain links TRBV6-5 with TRBJ1-1, with 8 positions matching TRBD1. The CDR3 is 14 residues long. J gave up 8 bases and V 5 bases, and 10 bases lay outside the gene matches. Germline values: CDR1 MNHEY, CDR2 SVGAGI. This CDR3 is CASSTRQGKPEAFF. DNA for the CDR3: TGTGCCAGCAGTACTCGACAGGGGAAACCCGAAGCTTTCTTT.

The chain employs TRBV18 and TRBJ2-2; 8 nucleotides agree with TRBD2. The CDR3 is 16 residues long. The germline CDR1 and CDR2 sequences are KGHSH and LQKENI. V dropped 3 bases and J dropped 5; count of bases not matched to a gene: 8. CDR3 sequence: CASSPPGLDGTGELFF. The DNA for the CDR3 is TGTGCCAGCTCACCCCCGGGACTAGATGGAACCGGGGAGCTGTTTTTT. Full variable domain (outside the CDR3, taken from reference TRBV18 and TRBJ2-2): NAGVMQNPRHLVRRRGQEARLRCSPMKGHSHVYWYRQLPEEGLKFMVYLQKENIIDESGMPKERFSAEFPKEGPSILRIQQVVRGDSAAYFCASSPPGLDGTGELFFGEGSRLTVL.